This TCR beta chain was obtained from a study of blood T cells in healthy people across ages. Study-wide results and caveats: Measured against age, TCR beta diversity per million T cells decreased in a roughly linear manner. Because donor CMV status was unknown, expanded clonotype changes were possibly confounded.

This CDR3 contains 12 residues. The germline V and J ends were trimmed by 3 bases and 9 bases, with 9 bases remaining between them. The germline CDR1 and CDR2 sequences are LGHNA and YSLEER. Together with a sample-barcoded 5' primer, a J-beta primer mix was included in a second PCR lasting roughly 7 to 11 cycles. Each cDNA molecule was tagged by a template-switch adaptor that had 12 random nucleotides. TCRdb passed the 5' RACE reads through MiXCR, listing each CDR3 protein once. There are approximately 790,000 distinct CDR3 sequences in the sample; 55% to 65% occur only once, and 25% to 35% lies in the top ten. Comments on this clonotype: The antigen is unknown.

This clonotype originated in a man aged 30 to 45 in good health. The rearrangement uses TRBV4-3 and TRBJ2-1, with D tentatively TRBD1 or TRBD2 (5 bases each). The sequencing input was blood. Here the CDR3 reads CASSHGTGEQFF. CDR3 in DNA: TGCGCCAGCAGCCATGGGACGGGTGAGCAGTTCTTC.